What follows are 31 T cell receptor beta chains derived from one specimen sequenced in a study of shared clonotypes between healthy human individuals. Repertoires were generated with immunoSEQ multiplex PCR, while TCRdb's copy carries only in-frame clones and drops some. This sample has approximately 650,000 clones, with around 95% found just once. It was CD45RO-negative cells, positively selected for CCR7, that made up naive CD8 cells, with terminally differentiated effector memory CD45RA+ cells excluded. The sequenced material came from naive CD8+ T cells sorted from blood. These receptors were collected from a woman aged 25-40 years in good health.

The rearrangement uses TRBV15 and TRBJ2-5; D is unresolved. V shed 3 bases and J shed 3 bases, with 11 bases lying between them. This CDR3 spans 14 amino acids. CDR1 is LNHNV and CDR2 is YYDKDF in the germline V gene (reference sequence). The CDR3 sequence: CATSRETLKETQYF. The CDR3 bases are TGTGCCACCAGCAGGGAGACTCTCAAAGAGACCCAGTACTTC.

The gene calls are TRBV7-9 and TRBJ1-2, with D maybe TRBD1 (6 bases). Germline V lookup: CDR1 SEHNR, CDR2 FQNEAQ (reference sequence). V gave up 5 bases and J gave up 4 bases, with 11 bases separating them. The CDR3 length is 13 residues. As DNA, the CDR3 is TGTGCCAGCAGCCCACCGGACAGCTATGGCTACACCTTC. Amino acid sequence: CASSPPDSYGYTF.

The V gene is TRBV28, the J gene TRBJ1-1; D uncertain. The CDR3 extends over 13 amino acids. CDR1 and CDR2 from the germline V gene are MDHEN and SYDVKM. V was trimmed by 3 bases and J by 3 bases, leaving 8 bases between them. The CDR3 coding sequence is TGTGCCAGCAGTTTTCCGACCCACACTGAAGCTTTCTTT. It encodes CASSFPTHTEAFF.

CDR3 sequence reads: CASSQGTGEYQETQYF. Written as DNA, the CDR3 is TGTGCCAGCAGCCAAGGGACAGGGGAGTACCAAGAGACCCAGTACTTC. The chain joins TRBV4-2 to TRBJ2-5, with 9 bases matching TRBD1. Trimming cost V 1 base and J 0 bases; bases outside gene matches: 3. The CDR3 sequence is 16 residues long. Looked up from germline, CDR1 is LGHNA and CDR2 is YNFKEQ.

Concerning this clone: Other nucleotide sequences in the sample specify the same CDR3. The CDR3 DNA is TGCAGCGTTAGGCAGGGCACCGGGGAGCTGTTTTTT. Residues: CSVRQGTGELFF. The chain carries TRBV29-1 and TRBJ2-2, with D perhaps TRBD1 (5 bases). The V end lost 5 bases, the J end lost 4 bases, and 8 bases lay between the germline ends. The germline gives CDR1 SQVTM, CDR2 ANQGSEA. The CDR3 covers 12 residues.

The chain couples TRBV14 to TRBJ1-1; 7 nucleotides line up with TRBD1. Germline V gives CDR1 SGHDN, CDR2 FVKESK. Losses at the gene ends were 0 bases for V and 8 bases for J; bases not matched to a gene: 21. The CDR3 is 19 residues long. DNA for the CDR3: TGTGCCAGCAGCCAAGAATTTTATTTCGAACAGGGGTATTTGTTCGAAGCTTTCTTT. Amino acids: CASSQEFYFEQGYLFEAFF.

The chain recombines TRBV4-1 with TRBJ2-1; possibly TRBD1 or TRBD2 for D (6 bases each). There are 15 residues in the CDR3. The germline gives CDR1 MGHRA, CDR2 YSYEKL. Deletions cut 3 bases from V and 7 bases from J, with 16 bases between. The CDR3 DNA follows: TGCGCCAGCAGCCAGGGACGGGGGCAACCTAATGAGCAGTTCTTC. This encodes CASSQGRGQPNEQFF.

The CDR3 sequence is CASSQTRGSNEQYF. The CDR3 DNA sequence: TGTGCCAGCAGCCAGACCAGGGGGAGCAACGAGCAGTACTTC. The chain has TRBV7-9 and TRBJ2-7, with 7 bases aligning to TRBD1. Germline V lookup: CDR1 SEHNR, CDR2 FQNEAQ (reference sequence). CDR3 size: 14 residues. V trimming: 5 bases; J trimming: 5 bases; junction bases outside the gene matches: 9.

The chain combines TRBV5-4 with TRBJ2-7; 9 bases align to TRBD2. With V trimmed by 2 bases and J by 4 bases, 13 bases remained unmatched. The CDR3 totals 17 residues. Germline values: CDR1 SGHNT, CDR2 YYREEE (reference sequence). The CDR3 bases are TGTGCCAGCAGCTTACGCCTGGGACTAGCAGTTTCTTACGAGCAGTACTTC. It specifies CASSLRLGLAVSYEQYF.

As concerns this clone: The sample contains more than one DNA sequence encoding this CDR3. The V and J genes are TRBV27 and TRBJ2-1, with 7 bases that match TRBD2. The CDR3 loop spans 12 amino acids. From germline, CDR1 is MNHEY and CDR2 SMNVEV (reference sequence). V lost 4 bases to trimming and J lost 8 bases; unmatched junction nucleotides: 2. CDR3 protein: CASSWGGDEQFF. CDR3 coding DNA: TGTGCCAGCAGTTGGGGGGGGGATGAGCAGTTCTTC.

This clone was seen more than once but under ten times. Within the sample, other DNA sequences also encode this same CDR3. This chain connects TRBV28 to TRBJ1-5, with D unclear. The CDR3 runs to 11 residues. The V end was cut by 3 bases, the J end by 6 bases, with 3 bases between. Germline V gives CDR1 MDHEN, CDR2 SYDVKM. The CDR3 DNA reads TGTGCCAGCAGTTTTAGTCAGCCCCAGCATTTT. This encodes CASSFSQPQHF.

This sequence joins TRBV5-1 and TRBJ2-5, with D possibly called TRBD1 or TRBD2 (7 bases each). This CDR3 has 15 amino acids. Trimming cost V 2 bases and J 1 base, with 12 bases left between them. Per the germline V gene, CDR1 is SGHRS and CDR2 is YFSETQ. CDR3 in amino acids: CASSFRGGSQETQYF. In DNA, the CDR3 is TGCGCCAGCAGCTTCAGGGGGGGAAGCCAAGAGACCCAGTACTTC.

The gene calls are TRBV27 and TRBJ2-1, with D uncertain. CDR3 size: 15 residues. Trimming left V 6 bases short and J 0 bases short, with 12 bases between. CDR1 MNHEY and CDR2 SMNVEV come from the germline V gene (reference sequence). In DNA form, the CDR3 reads TGTGCCAGCAGGACCGGACGAAGCTCCTACAATGAGCAGTTCTTC. Protein sequence: CASRTGRSSYNEQFF.

The rearrangement uses TRBV6-5 and TRBJ2-7, with 12 bases aligning to TRBD2. V was clipped by 1 base and J by 8 bases; unmatched bases: 6. The CDR3 spans 15 residues. CDR1 and CDR2 from the germline V gene are MNHEY and SVGAGI. The CDR3 is CASSYFRTSGEQQYF. The CDR3 region has the DNA TGTGCCAGCAGTTACTTTCGGACTAGCGGGGAACAGCAGTACTTC.

The gene calls are TRBV14 and TRBJ2-2; 7 bases fit TRBD1. The J segment lost 5 bases and the V segment lost 5 bases, leaving 20 bases of the junction unmatched. This CDR3 is built from 19 residues. Germline CDR1 SGHDN, CDR2 FVKESK. The CDR3 loop reads CASSKTTYLAGGMTGELFF. The CDR3 DNA follows: TGTGCCAGCAGCAAAACTACCTACTTGGCAGGGGGAATGACCGGGGAGCTGTTTTTT.

The chain is built from TRBV28 and TRBJ2-5; 8 bases agree with TRBD1. The J call may not be correct, given that the DNA end is closer to TRBJ2-7. The CDR3 runs 16 residues. Germline V gene sequence: CDR1 MDHEN, CDR2 SYDVKM. CDR3: CASSPMGGQAYYEQYF. The CDR3 region has the DNA TGTGCCAGCAGTCCCATGGGGGGACAGGCCTACTACGAGCAGTACTTC.

As concerns this clone: Different DNA sequences within this sample yield the same CDR3. The chain combines TRBV7-3 with TRBJ2-3; no clear D. Trimming removed 0 bases at V and 0 bases at J, with 4 bases between. CDR3 size: 14 residues. Per germline, CDR1 SGHTA and CDR2 FQGTGA. The CDR3 reads CASSLTGSTDTQYF. The CDR3 nucleotides read TGTGCCAGCAGCTTAACTGGTAGCACAGATACGCAGTATTTT.

The chain couples TRBV13 to TRBJ2-7; D call uncertain. V lost 6 bases and J lost 4, with 10 bases in between. The CDR3 covers 12 residues. CDR1 is PRHDT and CDR2 is FYEKMQ in the germline V gene (reference sequence). CDR3 loop: CASSRGQYEQYF. DNA for the CDR3: TGTGCCAGCAGTCGTGGCCAATACGAGCAGTACTTC.

This chain connects TRBV2 to TRBJ2-1, with a tentative D call TRBD2 (6 bases). V lost 3 bases and J lost 6, with 15 bases in between. CDR1 and CDR2 (germline): SNHLY, FYNNEI. The CDR3 totals 15 residues. The CDR3 spells CASSDLGGAGNEQFF. In nucleotides, the CDR3 is TGTGCCAGCAGTGATCTAGGAGGGGCGGGCAATGAGCAGTTCTTC.

This sequence joins TRBV27 and TRBJ2-1, with 15 bases lining up with TRBD2. Germline CDR1 reads MNHEY; CDR2 reads SMNVEV (reference sequence). V lost 6 bases to trimming and J lost 6 bases; unmatched junction nucleotides: 6. The CDR3 is 16 residues long. The CDR3 nucleotides are TGTGCCAGCAGCACCAGGACTAGCGGGAGGGGCAATGAGCAGTTCTTC. Translated, it gives CASSTRTSGRGNEQFF.

This clone is a singleton in its sample. This chain joins TRBV4-1 and TRBJ1-6, with D possibly matching TRBD1 (6 bases). CDR1 and CDR2 (germline): MGHRA, YSYEKL. This CDR3 is built from 17 residues. Between the trimmed V and J ends, which lost 0 bases and 4 bases, there was a span of 13 bases. The DNA of the CDR3 is TGCGCCAGCAGCCAAGATGTTTTGAGGGGGTATAATTCACCCCTCCACTTT. Encoded protein: CASSQDVLRGYNSPLHF.

J is TRBJ2-7 and V is TRBV5-6; 8 bases map to TRBD1. The CDR3 is 14 amino acids. Germline CDR1 is SGHDT and CDR2 is YYEEEE. Unmatched junction bases numbered 6, after V lost 0 bases and J lost 7 bases. The CDR3, as DNA: TGTGCCAGCAGCTTGGGGGCAGGGGGCTATGAGCAGTACTTC. Its protein product is CASSLGAGGYEQYF.

This clone was seen once. CDR3 amino acids: CSVEDYSGRGLAGEGEQFF. The CDR3 coding sequence is TGCAGCGTTGAAGATTACTCGGGTCGGGGACTAGCGGGAGAGGGTGAGCAGTTCTTC. The rearrangement links TRBV29-1 to TRBJ2-1, with 14 bases aligning to TRBD2. In germline, CDR1 is SQVTM, CDR2 ANQGSEA. J lost 9 bases, V lost 0 bases, and 16 bases had no gene match. There are 19 residues in the CDR3.

V is TRBV7-8 and J is TRBJ1-2; the D is unclear. The CDR3 contains 15 residues. Germline CDR1 and CDR2: SGHVS and FQNEAQ. Deletions cut 5 bases from V and 6 bases from J, with 19 bases between. The CDR3 spells CASSILGGGGDGYTF. The CDR3 nucleotides are TGTGCCAGCAGCATTTTAGGTGGAGGTGGAGATGGCTACACCTTC.

Remarks on this clone: This specimen includes other DNA sequences encoding the same CDR3. V usage is TRBV20-1 and J usage is TRBJ1-2; D not resolved. V dropped 2 bases and J dropped 9 bases, with 10 bases sitting between them. Germline V gene data show CDR1 as DFQATT and CDR2 as SNEGSKA (reference sequence). The CDR3 has 11 amino acids. The CDR3 DNA is TGCAGTGCTAGAAGAGGTAGGAGCTACACCTTC. Translated: CSARRGRSYTF.

The rearrangement links TRBV9 to TRBJ2-2; D not resolved. Trimming took 4 bases from V and 7 from J, leaving 17 bases between them. The CDR3 consists of 15 residues. The germline V gene encodes CDR1 SGDLS and CDR2 YYNGEE. The CDR3 protein is CASSPLLGSVGELFF. CDR3 nucleotides: TGTGCCAGCAGCCCCCTCTTGGGATCTGTCGGGGAGCTGTTTTTT.

The genes are TRBV27 and TRBJ2-7; 9 nucleotides agree with TRBD1. The germline CDR1 and CDR2 sequences are MNHEY and SMNVEV (reference sequence). The CDR3 has 15 residues. V shed 5 bases and J 3 bases; nucleotides not matched to a gene: 8. The CDR3 nucleotides read TGTGCCAGCAGTCTGAAGTCGGGACAGGGCTACGAGCAGTACTTC. It specifies CASSLKSGQGYEQYF.

This clone was counted a single time. CDR3 residues: CASSQVSGRKYYEQYF. CDR3 sequence (DNA): TGTGCCAGCAGCCAAGTCTCCGGAAGGAAGTACTACGAGCAGTACTTC. V and J are TRBV28 and TRBJ2-7; D call uncertain. Germline assignment: CDR1 MDHEN and CDR2 SYDVKM. The CDR3 totals 16 residues. Trimming took 6 bases from V and 3 from J, leaving 21 bases between them. The full variable domain, in which reference TRBV28 and TRBJ2-7 provide the parts outside the CDR3, is DVKVTQSSRYLVKRTGEKVFLECVQDMDHENMFWYRQDPGLGLRLIYFSYDVKMKEKGDIPEGYSVSREKKERFSLILESASTNQTSMYLCASSQVSGRKYYEQYFGPGTRLTVT.

V usage is TRBV27 and J usage is TRBJ1-2; D call uncertain. Germline assignment: CDR1 MNHEY and CDR2 SMNVEV (reference sequence). Trimming took off 8 bases at V and 8 bases at J, with 15 bases between the two ends. The CDR3 has 12 amino acids. As DNA, the CDR3 is TGTGCCAGCTATGACGGGATCTGGGGCTACACCTTC. Translation: CASYDGIWGYTF.

This clone was recorded once. The chain employs TRBV5-1 and TRBJ2-7; 15 positions match TRBD2. The CDR3 is 16 amino acids. CDR1 and CDR2 from the germline V gene are SGHRS and YFSETQ. Trimming removed 4 bases from V and 5 bases from J; junction bases left unmatched: 7. As DNA, the CDR3 is TGCGCCAGCAGCGGACTAGCGGGAGGGGTAATAGACGAGCAGTACTTC. As protein: CASSGLAGGVIDEQYF.

The chain employs TRBV13 and TRBJ1-1, with TRBD1 matching 9 bases. V was clipped by 2 bases and J by 1 base; unmatched bases: 2. Germline CDR1 and CDR2: PRHDT and FYEKMQ (reference sequence). The CDR3 runs 15 residues. In DNA form, the CDR3 reads TGTGCCAGCAGCTTATGGACAGGGGAGAACACTGAAGCTTTCTTT. Its protein product is CASSLWTGENTEAFF.